This is a list of T cell receptor beta chains from one sample in a study of beta chain features in type 1 diabetes. Sequencing was performed with immunoSEQ multiplex PCR; in TCRdb, only in-frame clones are kept and a portion is missing. The sample gives 160,000 or so clones, just over 9% of which show up once; 2% to 2.5% is in the top ten. Material: central memory CD4+ T cells from blood. The receptor set was obtained from a woman aged 18-29 years in good health. Both conserved end residues are part of each CDR3. Each record gives: clone size, D gene, V gene, J gene, CDR3 protein, CDR3 DNA. A D gene is named only where the DNA matches it firmly. A clone size is listed for some rows: how often the clone was seen (once, few, many), or a class if it is expanded.

few	.	TRBV7-2	TRBJ1-1	CASSAMMNTEAFF	TGTGCCAGCAGCGCTATGATGAACACTGAAGCTTTCTTT
few	.	TRBV4-3	TRBJ2-6	CASSQVLAGANVLTF	TGCGCCAGCAGCCAAGTTCTAGCGGGGGCCAACGTCCTGACTTTC
.	.	TRBV7-9	TRBJ1-1	CASSLKGRAFF	TGTGCCAGCAGCTTAAAGGGGCGGGCTTTCTTT
.	.	TRBV6-6	TRBJ2-1	CAIGSGGYNEQFF	TGTGCCATCGGCAGTGGGGGGTACAATGAGCAGTTCTTC
few	.	TRBV27	TRBJ1-5	CASRPVGGGNQPQHF	TGTGCCAGCAGACCCGTGGGGGGAGGCAATCAGCCCCAGCATTTT
.	.	TRBV30	TRBJ2-7	CAYEKGAAGTHEQYF	TGTGCCTATGAAAAGGGGGCGGCGGGGACTCACGAGCAGTACTTC
.	TRBD1	TRBV5-1	TRBJ2-5	CASSLRTGGKQETQYF	TGCGCCAGCAGCTTGAGGACAGGGGGAAAACAAGAGACCCAGTACTTC
few	.	TRBV11-3	TRBJ2-1	CASSLGPGNHEQFF	TGTGCCAGCAGCTTAGGTCCGGGTAACCATGAGCAGTTCTTC
.	.	TRBV9	TRBJ1-1	CASSVAIGENTEAFF	TGTGCCAGCAGCGTAGCTATCGGGGAAAACACTGAAGCTTTCTTT
.	TRBD1	TRBV7-9	TRBJ1-5	CASSLYRGYSNQPQHF	TGTGCCAGCAGCTTATACAGGGGGTATAGCAATCAGCCCCAGCATTTT
few	.	TRBV5-1	TRBJ1-1	CASSRDMNTEAFF	TGCGCCAGCTCCCGGGACATGAACACTGAAGCTTTCTTT
few	.	TRBV30	TRBJ2-1	CAWSRRVDEQFF	TGTGCCTGGAGTCGCAGGGTGGATGAGCAGTTCTTC
once	TRBD2	TRBV4-3	TRBJ2-3	CASSQFNSGSRDGTQYF	TGCGCCAGCAGCCAATTTAACAGCGGGAGCCGGGATGGTACGCAGTATTTT
few	TRBD1	TRBV18	TRBJ1-1	CASSSGQGNMNTEAFF	TGTGCCAGCTCAAGCGGACAGGGAAACATGAACACTGAAGCTTTCTTT
.	.	TRBV29-1	TRBJ2-5	CSVSDRYQETQYF	TGCAGCGTTTCCGACAGGTACCAAGAGACCCAGTACTTC
few	TRBD2	TRBV7-9	TRBJ2-7	CASRRGGLAGAEQYF	TGTGCCAGCAGGCGCGGGGGACTAGCGGGAGCCGAGCAGTACTTC
.	.	TRBV30	TRBJ1-2	CAWTGSSRMGGYTF	TGTGCCTGGACGGGATCCTCTAGGATGGGAGGCTACACCTTC
few	.	TRBV12-5	TRBJ1-2	CASGSEGEENYGYTF	TGTGCTAGTGGTTCCGAGGGAGAGGAGAACTATGGCTACACCTTC
few	.	TRBV18	TRBJ2-7	CASSPPGPHRYEQYF	TGTGCCAGCTCACCACCGGGCCCCCACCGCTACGAGCAGTACTTC
.	TRBD1	TRBV5-1	TRBJ2-2	CASNPSTGSTGELFF	TGCGCCAGCAACCCCTCGACAGGGAGCACCGGGGAGCTGTTTTTT
.	.	TRBV7-9	TRBJ1-5	CASSFGSQPQHF	TGTGCCAGCAGCTTCGGGAGTCAGCCCCAGCATTTT
few	.	TRBV30	TRBJ2-3	CAWSPGSTDTQYF	TGTGCCTGGAGCCCCGGTAGCACAGATACGCAGTATTTT
few	TRBD2	TRBV20-1	TRBJ2-1	CSARDGREGFF	TGCAGTGCTAGAGACGGTCGGGAGGGGTTCTTC
.	TRBD2	TRBV2	TRBJ2-3	CASKSGSTDTQYF	TGTGCCAGCAAGAGCGGGAGTACAGATACGCAGTATTTT
many	TRBD1	TRBV7-6	TRBJ2-1	CASSLVQGSTNEQFF	TGTGCCAGCAGCTTAGTACAGGGGAGTACCAATGAGCAGTTCTTC
few	TRBD1	TRBV5-1	TRBJ2-1	CASSRTGLNEQFF	TGCGCCAGCAGCAGGACAGGCCTCAATGAGCAGTTCTTC
.	.	TRBV19	TRBJ2-6	CASLFSGANVLTF	TGTGCCAGTCTGTTCTCTGGGGCCAACGTCCTGACTTTC
.	TRBD2	TRBV6-4	TRBJ2-5	CASSERTSGGEEETQYF	TGTGCCAGCAGCGAACGGACTAGCGGGGGGGAAGAAGAGACCCAGTACTTC
.	.	TRBV29-1	TRBJ1-5	CSVEAGDNQPQHF	TGCAGCGTTGAGGCAGGGGATAATCAGCCCCAGCATTTT
.	.	TRBV7-9	TRBJ2-7	CASSLDNSLSYEQYF	TGTGCCAGCAGCTTAGATAACAGCCTCTCCTACGAGCAGTACTTC
few	.	TRBV7-2	TRBJ1-1	CASSPGWDTEAFF	TGTGCCAGCAGTCCAGGGTGGGACACTGAAGCTTTCTTT
.	.	TRBV30	TRBJ2-5	CAWSITGETQYF	TGTGCCTGGAGTATTACCGGAGAGACCCAGTACTTC
few	TRBD2	TRBV6-5	TRBJ2-1	CASSYSTSGRNEQFF	TGTGCCAGCAGTTACTCGACTAGCGGGAGAAATGAGCAGTTCTTC